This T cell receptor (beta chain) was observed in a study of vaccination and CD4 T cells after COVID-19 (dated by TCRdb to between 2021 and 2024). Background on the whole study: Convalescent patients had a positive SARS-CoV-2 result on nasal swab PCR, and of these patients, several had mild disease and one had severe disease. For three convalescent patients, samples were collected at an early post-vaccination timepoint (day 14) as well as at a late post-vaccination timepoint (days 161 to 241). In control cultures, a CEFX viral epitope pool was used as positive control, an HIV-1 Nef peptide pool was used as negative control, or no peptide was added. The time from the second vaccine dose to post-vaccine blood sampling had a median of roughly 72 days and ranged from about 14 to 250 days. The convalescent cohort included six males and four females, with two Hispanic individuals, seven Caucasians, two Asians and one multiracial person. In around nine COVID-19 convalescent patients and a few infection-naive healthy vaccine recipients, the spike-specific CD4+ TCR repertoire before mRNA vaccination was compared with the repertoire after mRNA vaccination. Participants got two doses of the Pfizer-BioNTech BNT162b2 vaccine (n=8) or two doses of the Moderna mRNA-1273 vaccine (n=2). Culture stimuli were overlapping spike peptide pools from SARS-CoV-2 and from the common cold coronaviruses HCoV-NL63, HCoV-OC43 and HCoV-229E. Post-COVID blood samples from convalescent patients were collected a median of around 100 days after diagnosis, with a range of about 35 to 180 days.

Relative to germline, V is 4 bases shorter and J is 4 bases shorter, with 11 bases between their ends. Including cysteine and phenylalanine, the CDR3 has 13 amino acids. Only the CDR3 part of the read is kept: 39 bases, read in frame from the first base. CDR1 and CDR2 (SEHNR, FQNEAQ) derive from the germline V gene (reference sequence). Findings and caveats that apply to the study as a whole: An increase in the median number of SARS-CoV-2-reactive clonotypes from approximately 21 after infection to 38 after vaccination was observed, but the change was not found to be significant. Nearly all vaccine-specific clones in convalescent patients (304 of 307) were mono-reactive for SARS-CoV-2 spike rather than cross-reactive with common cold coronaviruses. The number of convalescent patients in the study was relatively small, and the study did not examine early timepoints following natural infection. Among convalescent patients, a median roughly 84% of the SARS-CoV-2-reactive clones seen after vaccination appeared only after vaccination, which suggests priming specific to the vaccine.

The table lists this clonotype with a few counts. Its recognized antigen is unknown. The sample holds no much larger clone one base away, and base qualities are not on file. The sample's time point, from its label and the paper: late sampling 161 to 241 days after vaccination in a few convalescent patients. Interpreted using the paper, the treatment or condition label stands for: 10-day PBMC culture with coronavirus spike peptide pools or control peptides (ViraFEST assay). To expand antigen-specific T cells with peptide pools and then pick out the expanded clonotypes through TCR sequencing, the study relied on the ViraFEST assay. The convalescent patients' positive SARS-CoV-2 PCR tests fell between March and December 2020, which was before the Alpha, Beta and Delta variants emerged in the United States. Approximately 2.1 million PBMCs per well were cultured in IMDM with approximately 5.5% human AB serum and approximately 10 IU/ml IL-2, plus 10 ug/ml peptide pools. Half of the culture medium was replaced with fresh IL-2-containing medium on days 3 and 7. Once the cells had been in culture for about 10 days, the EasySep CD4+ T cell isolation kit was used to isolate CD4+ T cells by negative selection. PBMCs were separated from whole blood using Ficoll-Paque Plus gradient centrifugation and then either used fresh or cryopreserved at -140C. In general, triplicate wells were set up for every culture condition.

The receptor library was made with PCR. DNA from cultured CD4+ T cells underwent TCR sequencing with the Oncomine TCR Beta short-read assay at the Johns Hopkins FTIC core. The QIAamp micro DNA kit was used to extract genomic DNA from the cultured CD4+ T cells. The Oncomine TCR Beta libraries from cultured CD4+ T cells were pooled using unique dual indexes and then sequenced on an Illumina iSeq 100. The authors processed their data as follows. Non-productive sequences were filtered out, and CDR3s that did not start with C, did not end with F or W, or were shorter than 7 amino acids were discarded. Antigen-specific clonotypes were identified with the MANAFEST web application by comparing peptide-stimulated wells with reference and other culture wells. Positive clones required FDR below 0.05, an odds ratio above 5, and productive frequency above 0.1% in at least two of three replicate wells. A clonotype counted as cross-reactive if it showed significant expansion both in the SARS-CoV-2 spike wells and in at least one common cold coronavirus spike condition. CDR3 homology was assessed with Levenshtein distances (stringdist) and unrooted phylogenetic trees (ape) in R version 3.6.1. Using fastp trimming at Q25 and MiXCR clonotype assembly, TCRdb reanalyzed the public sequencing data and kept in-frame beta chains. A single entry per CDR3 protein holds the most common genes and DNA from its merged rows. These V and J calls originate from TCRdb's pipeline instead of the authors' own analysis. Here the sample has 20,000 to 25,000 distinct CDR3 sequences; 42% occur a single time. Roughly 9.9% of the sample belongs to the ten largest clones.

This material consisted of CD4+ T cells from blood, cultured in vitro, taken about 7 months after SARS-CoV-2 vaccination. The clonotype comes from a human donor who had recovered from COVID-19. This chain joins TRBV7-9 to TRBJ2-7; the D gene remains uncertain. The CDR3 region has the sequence CASSSPYKYEQYF. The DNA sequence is TGTGCCAGCAGCTCTCCTTACAAATACGAGCAGTACTTC.